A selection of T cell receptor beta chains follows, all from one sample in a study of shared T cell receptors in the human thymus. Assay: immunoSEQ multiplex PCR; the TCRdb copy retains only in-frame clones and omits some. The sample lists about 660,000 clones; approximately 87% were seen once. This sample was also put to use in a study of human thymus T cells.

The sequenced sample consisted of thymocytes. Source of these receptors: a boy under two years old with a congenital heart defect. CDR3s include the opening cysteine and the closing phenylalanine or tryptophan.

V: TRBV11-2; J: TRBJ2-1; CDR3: CASSEGTSGKTNGEQFF
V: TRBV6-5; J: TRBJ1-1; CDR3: CASSYSGGGTEAFF
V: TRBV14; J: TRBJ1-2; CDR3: CASSQERKGRERNYGYTF
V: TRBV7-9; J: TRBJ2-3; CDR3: CASSFNGQAFTDTQYF
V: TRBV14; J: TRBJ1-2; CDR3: CASSQDTENYGYTF
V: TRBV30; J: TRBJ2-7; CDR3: CAWSRIIYEQYF
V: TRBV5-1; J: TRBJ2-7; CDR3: CASSHGQGGGSGRPFGQYF
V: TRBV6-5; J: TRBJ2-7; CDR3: CASTQRGGSSYEQYF
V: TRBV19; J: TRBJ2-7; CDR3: CASSLRTSGTPAYEQYF
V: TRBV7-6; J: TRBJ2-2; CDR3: CASSLTGELFF
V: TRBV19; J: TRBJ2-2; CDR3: CASSTPRRYTGELFF
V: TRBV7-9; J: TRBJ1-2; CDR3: CASSLARTGNGYTF
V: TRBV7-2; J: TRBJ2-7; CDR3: CASSLGRGTSSYEQYF